Listed below are T cell receptor beta chains from one sample, sequenced in a study of CD8+CD57+ T cells in acquired aplastic anemia. One entry per CDR3 protein, called by TCRdb with MiXCR from the reads. The sample has over 150,000 distinct CDR3 sequences, 63% seen once. The sequenced sample was sorted CD4+, CD8+, or CD8+CD57+ T cells (not recorded which) from PBMCs. Receptors were obtained from a human donor with aplastic anemia. Both conserved end residues are part of each CDR3. A D gene is named only where the DNA matches it firmly. Not all rows give a size; the values are once, few, many and, for expanded clones, a class.

NA | TRBJ1-5 | TRBV7-2 | NA | TGTGCCAGCAGCTTCAGGGAAAATCAGCCCCAGCATTTT | CASSFRENQPQHF
NA | TRBJ1-5 | TRBV3-1 | NA | TGTGCCAGCAGCCAAGGGACGAATCAGCCCCAGCATTTT | CASSQGTNQPQHF
NA | TRBJ1-1 | TRBV20-1 | NA | TGCAGTGCTAGAGACCAACCATCGGTGGTCTTT | CSARDQPSVVF
many | TRBJ2-5 | TRBV11-2 | NA | TGTGCCAGCAGCTTAGCGGGGGGCGGGCAAGAGACCCAGTACTTC | CASSLAGGGQETQYF
NA | TRBJ2-3 | TRBV15 | TRBD2 | TGTGCCACCAGCCGAGACGGGGGGGTAGGCACAGATACGCAGTATTTT | CATSRDGGVGTDTQYF
NA | TRBJ1-2 | TRBV20-1 | NA | TGCAGTGCTAGAGAGGTGCAGGCGAGTGGCTACACCTTC | CSAREVQASGYTF
once | TRBJ2-2 | TRBV24-1 | NA | TGTGCCACCAGAGGTTTCGGGGCGGGATCGAACACCGGGGAGCTGTTTTTT | CATRGFGAGSNTGELFF
few | TRBJ2-5 | TRBV29-1 | TRBD2 | TGCAGCGTTGAACGTGCGGGGCGAGCTGGACTAGGAGGGACCCAGTACTTC | CSVERAGRAGLGGTQYF
NA | TRBJ1-1 | TRBV7-2 | NA | TGTGCCAGCAGCCTAGGACTGACGAACACTGAAGCTTTCTTT | CASSLGLTNTEAFF
many | TRBJ2-7 | TRBV5-5 | NA | TGTGCCAGCAGCTTGGGACGTGAGCAGTACTTC | CASSLGREQYF
once | TRBJ2-1 | TRBV12-3/TRBV12-4 | NA | TGTGCCAGCAGTCCCTCCGTGGAGGAGCAGTTCTTC | CASSPSVEEQFF
many | TRBJ2-5 | TRBV7-7 | TRBD2 | TGTGCTAGCAGCTTTACAGTCGGGGGGGGTGAGACCCAGTACTTC | CASSFTVGGGETQYF
once | TRBJ2-4 | TRBV7-8 | TRBD1 | TGTGCCAGCAGCTTGGGTGGACAGGGCGGCATTCAGTACTTC | CASSLGGQGGIQYF
many | TRBJ2-3 | TRBV5-8 | NA | TGTGCCAGCAGGCGGGGCCAAAGCACAGATACGCAGTATTTT | CASRRGQSTDTQYF
NA | TRBJ2-1 | TRBV20-1 | NA | TGCAGTGCTAGTGGAAACTACAATGAGCAGTTCTTC | CSASGNYNEQFF
NA | TRBJ2-1 | TRBV10-3 | TRBD2 | TGTGCCATCAGTGAGGGGCGGGAGGGCCTAGATGAGCAGTTCTTC | CAISEGREGLDEQFF
many | TRBJ2-7 | TRBV12-3/TRBV12-4 | TRBD1 | TGTGCCACCCCCGGGACAGGGGGCGACGAGCAGTACTTC | CATPGTGGDEQYF
NA | TRBJ2-5 | TRBV7-3 | NA | TGTGCCAGCAGCAAAGGACAAACCGAGACCCAGTACTTC | CASSKGQTETQYF
NA | TRBJ1-1 | TRBV3-1 | NA | TGTGCCAGCAGCCAAGGAGGTGGTCGGGTGACTGAAGCTTTCTTT | CASSQGGGRVTEAFF
few | TRBJ1-2 | TRBV20-1 | NA | TGCAGTGCTAGTCACGGGGGAAATGGCTACACCTTC | CSASHGGNGYTF
many | TRBJ1-1 | TRBV7-3 | NA | TGTGCCAGCAGCTTACACCAGGGGAACACTGAAGCTTTCTTT | CASSLHQGNTEAFF
NA | TRBJ2-7 | TRBV5-1 | NA | TGCGCCAGCGACGCGGGGCAGGGGGCCTACGAGCAGTACTTC | CASDAGQGAYEQYF
NA | TRBJ2-3 | TRBV20-1 | NA | TGCAGTGCTGCCAGGGACTCGGGCACAGATACGCAGTATTTT | CSAARDSGTDTQYF
NA | TRBJ1-2 | TRBV7-2 | TRBD1 | TGTGCCAGCAGTCTACCAGGGGGCGAACTCTATGGCTACACCTTC | CASSLPGGELYGYTF
NA | TRBJ2-1 | TRBV25-1 | NA | TGTGCCAGCAGTGGCACAGGGACCAATGAGCAGTTCTTC | CASSGTGTNEQFF
NA | TRBJ1-6 | TRBV7-8 | NA | TGTGCCAGCAGCTTAAACGCGGGCGACACACCCCTCCGCTTT | CASSLNAGDTPLRF
few | TRBJ2-7 | TRBV24-1 | TRBD2 | TGTGCCACCAGTGATTGGACTAGCGGAGGGGTGGACGAGCAGTACTTC | CATSDWTSGGVDEQYF
NA | TRBJ2-7 | TRBV2 | TRBD1 | TGTGCCATTCTCCGGGACAGGGGGCATACCACCCGATCCTACGAGCAGTACTTC | CAILRDRGHTTRSYEQYF
NA | TRBJ2-1 | TRBV29-1 | NA | TGCAGCGTTGATGGGGCTACGGGGGGCGTTAATGAGCAGTTCTTC | CSVDGATGGVNEQFF
many | TRBJ2-2 | TRBV12-3/TRBV12-4 | NA | TGTGCCAGCAGTTTAATAGGACAGAACACCGGGGAGCTGTTTTTT | CASSLIGQNTGELFF
NA | TRBJ2-3 | TRBV7-9 | TRBD2 | TGTGCCAGCAGCTTTGGTAGCGGGAGTGGGACGCAGTATTTT | CASSFGSGSGTQYF
once | TRBJ2-3 | TRBV24-1 | NA | TGTGCCACCAGTGATACCTCCCTCGGGGGAGATACGCAGTATTTT | CATSDTSLGGDTQYF
NA | TRBJ1-6 | TRBV2 | NA | TGCGCCAGCAGCCAAGACCACGGGATGTATCCCCTCCACTTT | CASSQDHGMYPLHF
NA | TRBJ1-2 | TRBV14 | NA | TGTGCCAGCAGCCCCAACAGGGTAACTGGCTACACCTTC | CASSPNRVTGYTF
NA | TRBJ2-7 | TRBV19 | TRBD1 | TGTGCCAGTAGTATTTCGGGACAGGGGGCTTACGAGCAGTACTTC | CASSISGQGAYEQYF
NA | TRBJ2-4 | TRBV7-7 | TRBD2 | TGTGCCAGCAGCTTTCGGCAGGGAAGGCTGCGGGAGGTCAAAAACATTCAGTACTTC | CASSFRQGRLREVKNIQYF
few | TRBJ1-2 | TRBV24-1 | NA | TGTGCCACTTCGCGGACCAACTATGGCTACACCTTC | CATSRTNYGYTF
NA | TRBJ1-5 | TRBV9 | TRBD1 | TGTGCCAGCAGTGATACGGACAGGGAGCCGGAGCCCCAGCATTTT | CASSDTDREPEPQHF
many | TRBJ1-5 | TRBV3-1 | NA | TGTGCCAGCAGGGCGGGGGACAGCAATCAGCCCCAGCATTTT | CASRAGDSNQPQHF
NA | TRBJ1-5 | TRBV10-3 | NA | TGTGCCATCAGTGAAGTGGGATTTCAGCCCCAGCATTTT | CAISEVGFQPQHF
once | TRBJ1-2 | TRBV5-5 | NA | TGTGCCAGCAGCCAAGATCGGTTAGGCTATGGCTACACCTTC | CASSQDRLGYGYTF
NA | TRBJ1-1 | TRBV7-9 | NA | TGTGCCAGCAGCTTAAGACAGGCGAACACTGAAGCTTTCTTT | CASSLRQANTEAFF
NA | TRBJ1-5 | TRBV29-1 | NA | TGCAGCGTTGAAGAGGGTGCAGGCAATCAGCCCCAGCATTTT | CSVEEGAGNQPQHF
few | TRBJ1-3 | TRBV28 | TRBD1 | TGTGCCAGCAGTTTTTTCGCAGGGGGCCAGGGGACCATATATTTT | CASSFFAGGQGTIYF
many | TRBJ1-2 | TRBV9 | TRBD1 | TGTGCCAGCAGCGCCGGGACAGGAGTTGGGAAGGGCTACACCTTC | CASSAGTGVGKGYTF
NA | TRBJ2-7 | TRBV5-1 | NA | TGCGCCAGCAGCTTGTACCGGCAGAATGACGAGCAGTACTTC | CASSLYRQNDEQYF
NA | TRBJ2-1 | TRBV7-9 | NA | TGTGCCAGCAGCTTCGCGAATGCCGTGGAGCAGTTCTTC | CASSFANAVEQFF
NA | TRBJ1-2 | TRBV20-1 | NA | TGCAGTGCCACCCCCACCGGTTGGGGCTACACCTTC | CSATPTGWGYTF
many | TRBJ2-4 | TRBV20-1 | NA | TGCAGTGCTCCTTGGGGTTACGGTGCCAAAAACATTCAGTACTTC | CSAPWGYGAKNIQYF